The clone carrying this T cell receptor beta chain was detected ten times or more. Its antigen is unidentified. V was shortened by 6 bases and J by 1 base, with 12 bases between the two germline ends. The length of the CDR3 is 14 residues. The data derive from a study of T-cell reconstitution after alpha-beta-depleted transplantation in children. Preparation of the TCRbeta library used unique molecular identifiers. MiXCR, applied by TCRdb to the PCR reads, yields one record per CDR3 protein. The top ten clones hold about 2.1% of a sample with about 460,000 distinct CDR3 sequences, about 10% of them seen once. Whole-study findings and limits: After transplant, high TCRbeta diversity at day 60 in some patients arose from surviving recipient T cells and thymic progenitors. At one year after transplant, newly produced T cells mostly accounted for T-cell counts and diversity. Expanded clones from the graft, numbering several hundred, reportedly supplied alpha-beta T cells about two months after transplant.

V and J are TRBV12-3 or TRBV12-4 and TRBJ1-2; TRBD1 is a possible D gene (5 bases). The clonotype comes from a child aged 2 to 10 with inherited bone marrow failure, due to receive a stem cell transplant. The sample here was PBMCs, taken before TCRalphabeta/CD19-depleted stem cell transplant. The CDR3 spells CASSRGGGNYGYTF. The CDR3 DNA follows: TGTGCCAGCAGCCGCGGGGGGGGTAACTATGGCTACACCTTC.